The 27 T cell receptor beta chains below all came from one sample that was sequenced in a study of cytomegalovirus exposure and HLA in healthy donors. PCR employed 60 Vbeta and 13 Jbeta primers. Sequencing used immunoSEQ multiplex PCR; TCRdb keeps in-frame clones, though not all of them. The table lists some 180,000 clones, around 84% of them singletons. Specimen: PBMCs. These receptors were obtained from a girl aged 2-10 years in good health and CMV-seropositive.

The chain employs TRBV9 and TRBJ2-7; 14 nucleotides match TRBD2. Trimming took 4 bases from V and 3 from J; bases not matched to a gene: 6. From germline, CDR1 is SGDLS and CDR2 YYNGEE. The CDR3 length is 16 residues. CDR3 loop: CASSTGLAGDRYEQYF. In DNA, the CDR3 is TGTGCCAGCAGCACGGGACTAGCGGGAGACCGCTACGAGCAGTACTTC.

The chain uses TRBV9 and TRBJ2-2; D perhaps matches TRBD2 (6 bases). V was pared by 4 bases and J by 4 bases, with 14 bases between. CDR3 length: 15 residues. Germline assignment: CDR1 SGDLS and CDR2 YYNGEE. CDR3 nucleotides: TGTGCCAGCAGCACATATAGCGGAACCACCGGGGAGCTGTTTTTT. Its protein is CASSTYSGTTGELFF.

The chain joins TRBV5-1 to TRBJ2-1; D is perhaps TRBD2 (6 bases). V shed 0 bases and J shed 4 bases, with 11 bases lying between them. This CDR3 contains 15 residues. In germline, CDR1 is SGHRS, CDR2 YFSETQ. The CDR3, as DNA: TGCGCCAGCAGCTTGGCAGCGGGCCCGTACAATGAGCAGTTCTTC. Residues: CASSLAAGPYNEQFF.

V gene TRBV5-4 combines with J gene TRBJ2-3; 9 bases map to TRBD2. CDR3 length: 15 amino acids. The germline V gene encodes CDR1 SGHNT and CDR2 YYREEE (reference sequence). Trimming at V came to 0 bases and at J to 5 bases, leaving 4 bases not matched to a gene. Here the CDR3 reads CASSLAISGRDTQYF. The CDR3 nucleotides are TGTGCCAGCAGCTTGGCCATTAGCGGGAGAGATACGCAGTATTTT.

This clone showed up just once. CDR3 nucleotide sequence: TGCAGCGCACCGGGACTAGCGTCAAACATTCAGTACTTC. Amino acid sequence: CSAPGLASNIQYF. The chain carries TRBV29-1 and TRBJ2-4; TRBD2 matches 10 bases. The CDR3 is 13 amino acids. V was pared by 7 bases and J by 6 bases, with 6 bases of the junction left unmatched. CDR1 and CDR2 (germline): SQVTM, ANQGSEA.

This clone has a handful of counts. V usage is TRBV29-1 and J usage is TRBJ1-2; 8 bases are shared with TRBD1. V lost 8 bases and J lost 8; bases outside the gene matches: 10. The CDR3 loop spans 12 amino acids. CDR1 and CDR2 from the germline V gene are SQVTM and ANQGSEA. CDR3 loop: CSTDRGREGYTF. CDR3 DNA: TGCAGCACCGACAGGGGACGAGAGGGCTACACCTTC.

The rearrangement uses TRBV4-2 and TRBJ2-7; a weak D match, TRBD2 (6 bases). The V and J ends lost 1 base and 6 bases respectively, with 10 bases between them. The CDR3 extends over 13 amino acids. Looked up from germline, CDR1 is LGHNA and CDR2 is YNFKEQ. This chain's CDR3 is CASSQGDFSEQYF. As DNA, the CDR3 is TGTGCCAGCAGCCAAGGGGACTTCAGCGAGCAGTACTTC.

The CDR3, as DNA: TGCGCCAGTCGACTAGCGGACAAATCCTACAATGAGCAGTTCTTC. As protein: CASRLADKSYNEQFF. This sequence joins TRBV23-1 and TRBJ2-1; 9 nucleotides align to TRBD2. TRBV23-1 is an open reading frame whose function is uncertain. The CDR3 covers 15 residues. V lost 9 bases and J lost 1; bases outside the gene matches: 7.

The chain employs TRBV28 and TRBJ2-5; 8 nucleotides match TRBD2. The J call is doubtful: the DNA matches TRBJ2-7 better. The CDR3 is made up of 15 amino acids. CDR1 and CDR2 from the germline V gene are MDHEN and SYDVKM. The CDR3 coding sequence is TGTGCCAGCAGTTTAGTCGGGACTAGCTCCTACGAGCAGTACTTC. This sequence encodes CASSLVGTSSYEQYF.

This clone was observed a few times. V gene TRBV6-1 combines with J gene TRBJ2-1, with 9 bases identical to TRBD1. Trimming took 1 base from V and 8 from J; bases not matched to a gene: 6. The CDR3 has 15 residues. The germline V gene has CDR1 MNHNS and CDR2 SASEGT. The CDR3 protein is CASSEVGTGLYEQFF. The CDR3 DNA reads as TGTGCCAGCAGTGAAGTGGGGACAGGGCTATATGAGCAGTTCTTC.

J is TRBJ2-7 and V is TRBV18, with 10 bases identical to TRBD1. This CDR3 is built from 14 residues. J was trimmed by 6 bases and V by 4 bases; bases with no gene match: 6. CDR1 is KGHSH and CDR2 is LQKENI in the germline V gene. The CDR3 region has the DNA TGTGCCAGCTCACTGACAGGGGGCCAGAGCGAGCAGTACTTC. Its protein product is CASSLTGGQSEQYF.

Here the CDR3 DNA reads TGCGCCAGCAGCGGTGGACTGAGGGCAGGGAACACTGAAGCTTTCTTT. Translation: CASSGGLRAGNTEAFF. The gene calls are TRBV5-1 and TRBJ1-1; D is unresolved. This CDR3 contains 16 residues. The V gene lost 4 bases and the J gene lost 1 base, with 17 bases spanning the gap. The V gene's germline CDR1 is SGHRS and CDR2 YFSETQ.

The V gene is TRBV6-1, the J gene TRBJ1-3; 7 bases map to TRBD1. The junction had 9 bases not matched to a gene; V was cut back by 6 bases and J by 7 bases. From germline, CDR1 is MNHNS and CDR2 SASEGT. This CDR3 spans 14 amino acids. The CDR3 sequence: CASSPGQPGNTIYF. CDR3 in DNA: TGTGCCAGCAGCCCGGGACAGCCCGGGAACACCATATATTTT.

The chain has TRBV5-1 and TRBJ2-7, with 7 positions matching TRBD2. Germline lookup yields CDR1 SGHRS and CDR2 YFSETQ. This CDR3 is 15 amino acids long. After removal of 0 bases from V and 0 bases from J, the junction contained 3 bases not matched to a gene. CDR3 amino acids: CASSLASGGSYEQYF. As DNA, the CDR3 is TGCGCCAGCAGCTTGGCATCGGGGGGCTCCTACGAGCAGTACTTC.

This clone was seen just once. V gene TRBV29-1 combines with J gene TRBJ1-2; the D gene is possibly TRBD1 (5 bases). Trimming removed 3 bases at V and 3 bases at J, with 11 bases between. Germline V gene sequence: CDR1 SQVTM, CDR2 ANQGSEA. The CDR3 covers 13 residues. CDR3 region: CSVDDSGYYGYTF. CDR3 sequence (DNA): TGCAGCGTTGACGACAGCGGGTACTATGGCTACACCTTC.

The chain uses TRBV6-5 and TRBJ2-1; TRBD2 agrees at 16 bases. Germline values: CDR1 MNHEY, CDR2 SVGAGI. The CDR3 runs to 14 residues. Losses at the gene ends were 5 bases for V and 16 bases for J; bases not matched to a gene: 8. CDR3 DNA: TGTGCCAGCAGTCGGGGACTAGCGGGAGGGCTCCCCTTCTTC. This sequence encodes CASSRGLAGGLPFF.

The chain uses TRBV2 and TRBJ1-5, with TRBD1 matching over 7 bases. The germline gives CDR1 SNHLY, CDR2 FYNNEI. The CDR3 has 13 residues. V shed 9 bases, J shed 2 bases, and the junction held 4 bases outside the gene matches. CDR3 DNA: TGTGCCAGTAAAGGACAGGGCAATCAGCCCCAGCATTTT. It specifies CASKGQGNQPQHF.

The chain recombines TRBV18 with TRBJ1-2; TRBD1 matches 9 bases. The germline V gene encodes CDR1 KGHSH and CDR2 LQKENI. The CDR3 loop spans 16 amino acids. V was pared by 1 base and J by 1 base, with 4 bases of the junction left unmatched. The CDR3 spells CASSPLGQGVNYGYTF. The CDR3 nucleotides read TGTGCCAGCTCACCACTGGGACAGGGAGTTAACTATGGCTACACCTTC. The whole variable domain, remainder taken from reference TRBV18 and TRBJ1-2, is NAGVMQNPRHLVRRRGQEARLRCSPMKGHSHVYWYRQLPEEGLKFMVYLQKENIIDESGMPKERFSAEFPKEGPSILRIQQVVRGDSAAYFCASSPLGQGVNYGYTFGSGTRLTVV.

This rearrangement joins TRBV11-1 to TRBJ2-1, with D perhaps TRBD2 (5 bases). The CDR3 has 15 residues. Trimming left V 4 bases short and J 5 bases short, with 15 bases between. Per the germline V gene, CDR1 is SGHAT and CDR2 is FQDESV (reference sequence). The DNA for the CDR3 is TGTGCCAGCAGCTCGACCGGACTCGGAGACAATGAGCAGTTCTTC. It codes for CASSSTGLGDNEQFF.

V and J are TRBV6-1 and TRBJ1-1, with 9 bases that match TRBD1. Unmatched junction bases numbered 6, after V lost 5 bases and J lost 11 bases. CDR1 is MNHNS, CDR2 SASEGT, per germline. This CDR3 comprises 12 residues. The DNA of the CDR3 is TGTGCCAGCAGTTGGGACAGGGAGAGCGCTTTCTTT. This gives the protein CASSWDRESAFF.

The rearrangement uses TRBV10-3 and TRBJ1-2, with unresolved D. The ends were cut back, 3 bases at V and 4 bases at J, with 9 bases in the middle. The germline V gene has CDR1 ENHRY and CDR2 SYGVKD. The CDR3 length is 13 residues. In DNA form, the CDR3 reads TGTGCCATCAGTGAAGGAGAGACCTATGGCTACACCTTC. Protein sequence: CAISEGETYGYTF.

The chain combines TRBV6-4 with TRBJ2-1; TRBD1 is a possible D gene (6 bases). V lost 5 bases, J lost 3 bases, and 17 bases lay in between. Germline V gene data show CDR1 as MRHNA and CDR2 as SNTAGT. This CDR3 has 16 residues. The CDR3 DNA follows: TGTGCCAGCAGTCCCGGACAGTCCCTCCTCTACAATGAGCAGTTCTTC. Protein product: CASSPGQSLLYNEQFF.

The chain uses TRBV4-2 and TRBJ1-1, with 7 bases matching TRBD1. The germline gives CDR1 LGHNA, CDR2 YNFKEQ. The V segment lost 0 bases and the J segment 1 base; nucleotides outside the gene matches: 8. The CDR3 consists of 17 residues. CDR3 residues: CASSQDGEGAKNTEAFF. CDR3 nucleotide sequence: TGTGCCAGCAGCCAAGACGGCGAGGGGGCCAAGAACACTGAAGCTTTCTTT.

The chain couples TRBV9 to TRBJ2-1; weak D call: TRBD1 (6 bases). Germline V gene sequence: CDR1 SGDLS, CDR2 YYNGEE. The V and J ends lost 3 bases and 9 bases respectively, with 16 bases between them. The CDR3 runs to 14 residues. CDR3 in DNA: TGTGCCAGCAGCGGGATTCAGCAGGGGTTTGAGCAGTTCTTC. Protein: CASSGIQQGFEQFF.

The rearrangement joins TRBV5-1 to TRBJ1-5, with 8 bases lining up with TRBD1. This CDR3 has 15 amino acids. The J segment lost 2 bases and the V segment lost 4 bases, leaving 5 bases of the junction unmatched. Germline CDR1 and CDR2: SGHRS and YFSETQ. The CDR3 DNA sequence: TGCGCCAGCAGCCCTGGACAGGGCGGCAATCAGCCCCAGCATTTT. Its protein product is CASSPGQGGNQPQHF. The full variable domain, completed using reference TRBV5-1 and TRBJ1-5, is KAGVTQTPRYLIKTRGQQVTLSCSPISGHRSVSWYQQTPGQGLQFLFEYFSETQRNKGNFPGRFSGRQFSNSRSEMNVSTLELGDSALYLCASSPGQGGNQPQHFGDGTRLSIL.

The J gene is TRBJ2-4, the V gene TRBV25-1; TRBD2 matches 7 bases. The CDR3 totals 11 residues. From germline, CDR1 is MGHDK and CDR2 SYGVNS. The junction had 3 bases not matched to a gene; V was cut back by 7 bases and J by 9 bases. The CDR3 protein is CASTGGTIQYF. CDR3 sequence (DNA): TGTGCCAGCACGGGGGGTACCATTCAGTACTTC.

This chain uses TRBV30 with TRBJ1-3; unclear D gene. The CDR3 sequence is 15 residues long. The V end lost 0 bases, the J end lost 0 bases, and 9 bases lay between the germline ends. Germline CDR1 reads GTSNPN; CDR2 reads SVGIG (reference sequence). The CDR3 is CAWSVPRSSGNTIYF. The CDR3, as DNA: TGTGCCTGGAGTGTACCCAGAAGCTCTGGAAACACCATATATTTT.